These T cell receptor beta chains were read from a single sample in a study of graft-versus-host responses after intestinal transplantation. Generated by immunoSEQ multiplex PCR, the TCRdb table keeps only in-frame clones and is missing some. This sample yields over 100,000 clones, of which approximately 95% are seen a single time; 3% to 4% belongs to the top ten. These receptors lack a known antigen. The sequences come from unstimulated CD8+ T cells sorted from spleen or lymph node cells, collected before intestinal transplant. These receptors all come from a human donor who received an intestinal transplant. The CDR3 runs from the conserved cysteine through the conserved F or W. A D gene is named only where the DNA matches it firmly. The listing skips clone size in some rows; elsewhere it reads once, few, many or a size class.

j_gene | d_gene | abundance | len | v_gene | CDR3aa | CDR3nt
TRBJ1-2 | - | - | 14 | TRBV27 | CASSWTGSNYGYTF | TGTGCCAGCAGTTGGACGGGCAGTAACTATGGCTACACCTTC
TRBJ2-3 | - | - | 13 | TRBV7-9 | CASSPGATDTQYF | TGTGCCAGCAGCCCCGGGGCCACAGATACGCAGTATTTT
TRBJ1-5 | - | - | 15 | TRBV2 | CASTPGTPSNQPQHF | TGTGCCAGCACACCCGGGACACCGAGCAATCAGCCCCAGCATTTT
TRBJ2-1 | - | - | 15 | TRBV2 | CASSVPWKNYNEQFF | TGTGCCAGCAGTGTTCCCTGGAAAAACTACAATGAGCAGTTCTTC
TRBJ2-1 | TRBD1 | - | 17 | TRBV5-4 | CASSLESDRVPYNEQFF | TGTGCCAGCAGCTTGGAGTCCGACAGGGTCCCTTACAATGAGCAGTTCTTC
TRBJ2-5 | - | - | 15 | TRBV7-6 | CASSLIDDLQETQYF | TGTGCCAGCAGCTTGATTGATGACCTTCAAGAGACCCAGTACTTC
TRBJ2-3 | - | - | 16 | TRBV9 | CASSPSAGHSTDTQYF | TGTGCCAGCAGCCCCTCAGCCGGCCACAGCACAGATACGCAGTATTTT
TRBJ1-2 | - | - | 13 | TRBV6-5 | CASSEALGYGYTF | TGTGCCAGCAGTGAAGCACTGGGATATGGCTACACCTTC
TRBJ2-2 | - | - | 14 | TRBV19 | CASSINRDLGELFF | TGTGCCAGTAGTATAAACAGGGACCTTGGGGAGCTGTTTTTT
TRBJ1-1 | - | - | 14 | TRBV9 | CASSVESSATEAFF | TGTGCCAGCAGCGTAGAATCAAGTGCGACTGAAGCTTTCTTT
TRBJ1-2 | - | - | 14 | TRBV27 | CASSPDPTDYGYTF | TGTGCCAGCTCACCGGATCCGACAGACTATGGCTACACCTTC
TRBJ2-7 | - | - | 13 | TRBV6-5 | CASSRPHTYEQYF | TGTGCCAGCAGCCGGCCTCACACCTACGAGCAGTACTTC
TRBJ2-1 | - | - | 15 | TRBV29-1 | CSVENHNSNYNEQFF | TGCAGCGTTGAAAACCATAACTCGAACTACAATGAGCAGTTCTTC
TRBJ1-5 | - | - | 14 | TRBV28 | CASSLGGFNQPQHF | TGTGCCAGCAGTTTAGGGGGATTCAATCAGCCCCAGCATTTT
TRBJ1-1 | - | few | 12 | TRBV19 | CASGLLNTEAFF | TGTGCCAGTGGACTGTTAAACACTGAAGCTTTCTTT
TRBJ2-5 | - | - | 15 | TRBV28 | CASSLDQGLQETQYF | TGTGCCAGCAGTTTGGATCAGGGGCTCCAAGAGACCCAGTACTTC
TRBJ1-2 | TRBD1 | - | 14 | TRBV9 | CASSPSRQGYGYTF | TGTGCCAGCAGCCCCAGTCGACAGGGGTATGGCTACACCTTC
TRBJ2-7 | TRBD2 | - | 18 | TRBV13 | CASSLSGPQAGDWYEQYF | TGTGCCAGCAGCTTATCCGGCCCCCAAGCGGGAGATTGGTACGAGCAGTACTTC
TRBJ1-2 | - | - | 13 | TRBV4-1 | CASSQDPRYGYTF | TGCGCCAGCAGCCAAGACCCTCGTTATGGCTACACCTTC
TRBJ1-4 | - | - | 14 | TRBV7-9 | CASRIQGTNEKLFF | TGTGCCAGCAGAATACAGGGAACTAATGAAAAACTGTTTTTT
TRBJ2-1 | - | - | 12 | TRBV5-1 | CASSLSGHEQFF | TGCGCCAGCAGCTTGTCAGGGCATGAGCAGTTCTTC
TRBJ2-4 | TRBD2 | - | 15 | TRBV7-9 | CASSLAAGAKNIQYF | TGTGCCAGCAGCTTAGCAGCGGGGGCCAAAAACATTCAGTACTTC
TRBJ1-5 | TRBD1 | - | 16 | TRBV9 | CASSDGTGNPGQPQHF | TGTGCCAGCAGCGATGGGACAGGGAACCCGGGTCAGCCCCAGCATTTT
TRBJ2-7 | - | few | 14 | TRBV10-3 | CAISDFLANYEQYF | TGTGCCATCAGTGATTTTCTAGCGAACTACGAGCAGTACTTC
TRBJ2-3 | - | - | 16 | TRBV27 | CASSPQGRGYGGTQYF | TGTGCCAGCAGTCCCCAGGGGCGGGGGTATGGGGGTACGCAGTATTTT
TRBJ2-3 | - | - | 13 | TRBV4-1 | CASSQDLADTQYF | TGCGCCAGCAGCCAAGATCTGGCGGATACGCAGTATTTT
TRBJ2-7 | - | once | 14 | TRBV15 | CATSRGVGVYEQYF | TGTGCCACCAGCAGAGGGGTAGGAGTCTACGAGCAGTACTTC
TRBJ2-3 | - | - | 12 | TRBV19 | CASSMGADTQYF | TGTGCCAGTAGTATGGGGGCAGATACGCAGTATTTT
TRBJ1-1 | - | - | 15 | TRBV30 | CAWSVRATYRTEAFF | TGTGCCTGGAGTGTACGGGCTACCTATCGGACTGAAGCTTTCTTT